This T cell receptor (beta chain) was documented in a study of T-cell reconstitution after alpha-beta-depleted transplantation in children. This clonotype was found a few times. Antigen: not known. Findings of the study overall: Newly made T cells mostly supplied T-cell counts and diversity one year after transplant. Alpha-beta T cells about two months after transplant reportedly derived from several hundred expanded graft clones.

Unique molecular identifiers were used in preparing the TCRbeta library. TCRdb called the PCR reads again in MiXCR, with one record for every CDR3 protein. The sample holds 700,000 to 850,000 distinct CDR3 sequences; 16% are singletons and the top ten take roughly 4.8%. The input for sequencing was PBMCs, mostly from graft donor cells, taken 360 days after TCRalphabeta/CD19-depleted stem cell transplant. The clonotype originates from a male patient aged 10-17 years who had a stem cell transplant for acute lymphoblastic leukemia, so the T cells may come from the graft donor.

Here the CDR3 DNA reads TGCAGCGCCAGGACAAACACCGGGGAGCTGTTTTTT. Encoded protein: CSARTNTGELFF. This rearrangement joins TRBV29-1 to TRBJ2-2; tentatively, D is TRBD1 (5 bases). Per germline, CDR1 SQVTM and CDR2 ANQGSEA. There are 12 residues in the CDR3. V was trimmed by 7 bases and J by 2 bases, leaving 8 bases between them.